The 25 T cell receptor beta chains presented below share a single source sample, sequenced in a study of cytomegalovirus exposure and HLA in healthy donors. Amplification used 60 Vbeta primers and 13 Jbeta primers. TCRdb keeps only in-frame clones here, not all; method: immunoSEQ multiplex PCR. Counted here are tens of thousands of clones, 81% occurring once; the ten biggest clones make up roughly 1.3%. Sequenced: PBMCs. These receptors were obtained from a girl aged 2-9 years in good health and CMV-seropositive.

The chain links TRBV2 to TRBJ1-1, with D maybe TRBD1 (6 bases). With 5 bases removed from V and 4 bases from J, the gap between germline ends came to 14 bases. Per the germline V gene, CDR1 is SNHLY and CDR2 is FYNNEI. The CDR3 loop spans 14 amino acids. The CDR3 sequence is CASSLRQGPTEAFF. The CDR3 DNA is TGTGCCAGCAGTTTACGGCAGGGGCCCACTGAAGCTTTCTTT.

The rearrangement joins TRBV30 to TRBJ1-2; 9 nucleotides match TRBD1. The germline gives CDR1 GTSNPN, CDR2 SVGIG (reference sequence). The CDR3 is 15 residues long. Unmatched junction bases numbered 9, after V lost 3 bases and J lost 4 bases. CDR3 in DNA: TGTGCCTGGAGAGGGGACAGGGAAACTTTCTATGGCTACACCTTC. Residues: CAWRGDRETFYGYTF.

The V call is TRBV5-1, the J call TRBJ2-7, with 7 bases that match TRBD1. This CDR3 has 16 residues. CDR1 is SGHRS, CDR2 YFSETQ, per germline. V lost 0 bases and J lost 3; bases outside the gene matches: 9. The CDR3 coding sequence is TGCGCCAGCAGCTTGGGGGACAGTCTATTCCACTACGAGCAGTACTTC. It translates to CASSLGDSLFHYEQYF. Full variable domain (remainder filled in from reference TRBV5-1 and TRBJ2-7): KAGVTQTPRYLIKTRGQQVTLSCSPISGHRSVSWYQQTPGQGLQFLFEYFSETQRNKGNFPGRFSGRQFSNSRSEMNVSTLELGDSALYLCASSLGDSLFHYEQYFGPGTRLTVT.

This clone was picked up one time. V and J are TRBV7-9 and TRBJ2-3, with a tentative D call TRBD2 (9 bases). Germline V CDR1 and CDR2: SEHNR, FQNEAQ (reference sequence). V was pared by 4 bases and J by 2 bases, with 25 bases between. This CDR3 has 19 amino acids. CDR3 nucleotides: TGTGCCAGCAGCTCGGACAGGGTGGGACTAGCCCTACCCACAGATACGCAGTATTTT. Protein: CASSSDRVGLALPTDTQYF.

This chain joins TRBV19 and TRBJ1-2; no definite D call. CDR1 LNHDA and CDR2 SQIVND come from the germline V gene (reference sequence). The CDR3 contains 15 residues. Trimming stripped 6 bases from V and 4 bases from J, with 18 bases between. The CDR3: CASRETGVGTYGYTF. The CDR3 bases are TGTGCCAGTAGGGAAACTGGCGTGGGCACCTATGGCTACACCTTC.

CDR3 protein: CASRSSAGGMYEQYF. The CDR3 DNA reads TGTGCCAGCAGATCATCAGCGGGAGGGATGTACGAGCAGTACTTC. The chain links TRBV28 to TRBJ2-7; 10 bases are shared with TRBD2. The trim removed 6 bases at V and 4 bases at J, leaving 9 bases unmatched. In germline, CDR1 is MDHEN, CDR2 SYDVKM. The CDR3 is 15 residues long.

The CDR3 bases are TGTGCCAGCAGCCAAGCCCCCGACAGGGGATATGGCTACACCTTC. This gives the protein CASSQAPDRGYGYTF. The gene calls are TRBV14 and TRBJ1-2; 8 nucleotides line up with TRBD1. The CDR3 is 15 residues long. Unmatched junction bases numbered 6, after V lost 1 base and J lost 5 bases. Germline V CDR1 and CDR2: SGHDN, FVKESK.

The V call is TRBV4-2, the J call TRBJ2-7, with D possibly being TRBD2 (6 bases). CDR1 and CDR2 from the germline V gene are LGHNA and YNFKEQ. The CDR3 spans 14 residues. Trimming took off 3 bases at V and 6 bases at J, with 15 bases between the two ends. The CDR3, as DNA: TGTGCCAGCAGCCAGGCGCTAGCGTTATTCGAGCAGTACTTC. Amino acids: CASSQALALFEQYF.

V usage is TRBV25-1 and J usage is TRBJ2-1, with unresolved D. Germline lookup yields CDR1 MGHDK and CDR2 SYGVNS. Deletions cut 4 bases from V and 5 bases from J, with 3 bases between. The CDR3 totals 11 residues. The CDR3, as DNA: TGTGCCAGCAGTGCTAACAATGAGCAGTTCTTC. It encodes CASSANNEQFF.

The CDR3 protein is CASSLEREITEQFF. The CDR3 DNA follows: TGTGCCAGCAGCTTAGAGCGGGAGATCACTGAGCAGTTCTTC. The rearrangement joins TRBV7-9 to TRBJ2-1, with 8 bases identical to TRBD2. V was clipped by 1 base and J by 9 bases; unmatched bases: 5. Germline V gene sequence: CDR1 SEHNR, CDR2 FQNEAQ (reference sequence). The CDR3 runs to 14 residues. The full variable domain, in which reference TRBV7-9 and TRBJ2-1 provide the parts outside the CDR3, is DTGVSQNPRHKITKRGQNVTFRCDPISEHNRLYWYRQTLGQGPEFLTYFQNEAQLEKSRLLSDRFSAERPKGSFSTLEIQRTEQGDSAMYLCASSLEREITEQFFGPGTRLTVL.

The chain combines TRBV28 with TRBJ1-4; 7 bases fit TRBD1. CDR3 length: 14 amino acids. Germline values: CDR1 MDHEN, CDR2 SYDVKM. V was pared by 6 bases and J by 5 bases, with 6 bases of the junction left unmatched. CDR3 amino acids: CASRAGGSNEKLFF. CDR3 nucleotide sequence: TGTGCCAGCAGAGCAGGGGGATCGAATGAAAAACTGTTTTTT.

V and J are TRBV29-1 and TRBJ2-2; weak D call: TRBD2 (6 bases). The ends were cut back, 5 bases at V and 0 bases at J, with 10 bases in the middle. The CDR3 consists of 14 residues. CDR1 SQVTM and CDR2 ANQGSEA come from the germline V gene. CDR3 residues: CSVLASANTGELFF. CDR3 DNA sequence: TGCAGCGTTCTAGCGTCAGCGAACACCGGGGAGCTGTTTTTT.

V usage is TRBV2 and J usage is TRBJ2-7; D possibly corresponds to TRBD1 (6 bases). CDR1 SNHLY and CDR2 FYNNEI come from the germline V gene. The CDR3 has 15 residues. Trimming stripped 6 bases from V and 0 bases from J, with 15 bases between. The CDR3 loop reads CASSEGTGISYEQYF. The CDR3 DNA reads as TGTGCCAGCAGCGAGGGCACAGGGATCTCCTACGAGCAGTACTTC.

Here the CDR3 DNA reads TGTGCCAGCAGTGAATTGAGGGAGACTGAAGCTTTCTTT. Protein: CASSELRETEAFF. The chain uses TRBV25-1 and TRBJ1-1; D is undetermined. Trimming shortened V by 1 base and J by 5 bases, and 8 bases separated the two germline ends. Per germline, CDR1 MGHDK and CDR2 SYGVNS. The CDR3 is made up of 13 amino acids. Drawing the rest from reference TRBV25-1 and TRBJ1-1, the complete variable domain is EADIYQTPRYLVIGTGKKITLECSQTMGHDKMYWYQQDPGMELHLIHYSYGVNSTEKGDLSSESTVSRIRTEHFPLTLESARPSHTSQYLCASSELRETEAFFGQGTRLTVV.

This chain links TRBV10-2 with TRBJ2-1, with 7 positions matching TRBD2. CDR3 length equals 13 residues. Germline CDR1 reads WSHSY; CDR2 reads SAAADI. V shed 10 bases and J 5 bases; nucleotides not matched to a gene: 8. The CDR3 region has the DNA TGCGCCACCGTGGTGGGAGGGAACAATGAGCAGTTCTTC. Its translation: CATVVGGNNEQFF.

V is TRBV5-4 and J is TRBJ2-5, with D possibly being TRBD1 (5 bases). The CDR3 has 13 residues. Germline CDR1 and CDR2: SGHNT and YYREEE (reference sequence). V was pared by 2 bases and J by 3 bases, with 8 bases between. CDR3 loop: CASSLSREETQYF. The CDR3 DNA sequence: TGTGCCAGCAGCTTATCCAGGGAAGAGACCCAGTACTTC.

The rearrangement links TRBV5-1 to TRBJ1-1; 9 bases map to TRBD1. Trimming at V came to 4 bases and at J to 10 bases, leaving 11 bases not matched to a gene. The CDR3 extends over 14 amino acids. CDR1 and CDR2 (germline): SGHRS, YFSETQ. The CDR3 nucleotides are TGCGCCAGCAGCACCGGGACAGGGATGGAGGGAGCTTTCTTT. This codes for CASSTGTGMEGAFF. Looking up the rest from reference TRBV5-1 and TRBJ1-1 gives the full variable domain: KAGVTQTPRYLIKTRGQQVTLSCSPISGHRSVSWYQQTPGQGLQFLFEYFSETQRNKGNFPGRFSGRQFSNSRSEMNVSTLELGDSALYLCASSTGTGMEGAFFGQGTRLTVV.

The chain recombines TRBV5-1 with TRBJ2-1; 11 bases agree with TRBD2. Germline assignment: CDR1 SGHRS and CDR2 YFSETQ. V lost 5 bases, J lost 6 bases, and 4 bases stayed unmatched. The CDR3 runs 14 residues. In DNA form, the CDR3 reads TGCGCCAGCAGACTAGCGGGAGCCTCCAATGAGCAGTTCTTC. This encodes CASRLAGASNEQFF.

This clone was found once. The rearrangement links TRBV19 to TRBJ1-5; unclear D gene. V lost 0 bases and J lost 7, with 19 bases in between. From germline, CDR1 is LNHDA and CDR2 SQIVND (reference sequence). The CDR3 contains 17 residues. The CDR3 is CASSIDQRSGSRQPQHF. The DNA for the CDR3 is TGTGCCAGTAGTATAGATCAGCGGTCGGGTTCTCGGCAGCCCCAGCATTTT.

The chain combines TRBV30 with TRBJ2-1; TRBD2 matches at 9 bases. J gave up 6 bases and V 7 bases, and 10 bases lay outside the gene matches. There are 14 residues in the CDR3. CDR1 GTSNPN and CDR2 SVGIG come from the germline V gene (reference sequence). The CDR3 nucleotides are TGTGCCTTAGGAAGGCTAGCGGGGATCAATGAGCAGTTCTTC. This gives the protein CALGRLAGINEQFF.

The chain is built from TRBV6-5 and TRBJ1-2; 12 bases fit TRBD1. The CDR3 contains 15 residues. The junction had 11 bases not matched to a gene; V was cut back by 7 bases and J by 8 bases. The germline CDR1 and CDR2 sequences are MNHEY and SVGAGI. Written as DNA, the CDR3 is TGTGCCAGCACCATCCCGGGACAGGGGGCGGGAGGCTACACCTTC. It is translated as CASTIPGQGAGGYTF.

The rearrangement joins TRBV7-2 to TRBJ1-5; 9 nucleotides line up with TRBD1. The CDR3 covers 16 residues. Trimming cost V 3 bases and J 5 bases; bases outside gene matches: 8. Germline CDR1 reads SGHTA; CDR2 reads FQGNSA. CDR3 sequence: CASSFRTGVDHQPQHF. The CDR3 DNA reads TGTGCCAGCAGCTTTCGGACAGGGGTGGACCATCAGCCCCAGCATTTT. The variable domain in full, completed from reference TRBV7-2 and TRBJ1-5, reads GAGVSQSPSNKVTEKGKDVELRCDPISGHTALYWYRQSLGQGLEFLIYFQGNSAPDKSGLPSDRFSAERTGGSVSTLTIQRTQQEDSAVYLCASSFRTGVDHQPQHFGDGTRLSIL.

This clone was detected once. V gene TRBV19 combines with J gene TRBJ1-1, with unresolved D. The CDR3 sequence is 14 residues long. Trimming removed 1 base at V and 5 bases at J, with 11 bases between. Germline V gene lookup returns CDR1 LNHDA and CDR2 SQIVND (reference sequence). CDR3 bases: TGTGCCAGTAGTATAGCGGTGGGAGGGACTGAAGCTTTCTTT. Its protein is CASSIAVGGTEAFF.

The V gene is TRBV9, the J gene TRBJ2-6, with a possible D match to TRBD1 (6 bases). Germline loops: CDR1 SGDLS, CDR2 YYNGEE. The CDR3 has 18 residues. Between the trimmed V and J ends, which lost 3 bases and 5 bases, there was a span of 21 bases. CDR3 residues: CASSEQGSLRAWANVLTF. The CDR3, as DNA: TGTGCCAGCAGCGAACAGGGTTCTCTACGTGCCTGGGCCAACGTCCTGACTTTC. The variable domain in full, completed from reference TRBV9 and TRBJ2-6, reads DSGVTQTPKHLITATGQRVTLRCSPRSGDLSVYWYQQSLDQGLQFLIQYYNGEERAKGNILERFSAQQFPDLHSELNLSSLELGDSALYFCASSEQGSLRAWANVLTFGAGSRLTVL.

This CDR3 is CASSDPMGAGVYNEQFF. CDR3 DNA: TGTGCCAGCAGTGACCCGATGGGGGCGGGAGTCTACAATGAGCAGTTCTTC. This rearrangement joins TRBV9 to TRBJ2-1, with D possibly matching TRBD2 (7 bases). The V gene's germline CDR1 is SGDLS and CDR2 YYNGEE. The length of the CDR3 is 17 residues. The ends were cut back, 5 bases at V and 3 bases at J, with 21 bases in the middle.